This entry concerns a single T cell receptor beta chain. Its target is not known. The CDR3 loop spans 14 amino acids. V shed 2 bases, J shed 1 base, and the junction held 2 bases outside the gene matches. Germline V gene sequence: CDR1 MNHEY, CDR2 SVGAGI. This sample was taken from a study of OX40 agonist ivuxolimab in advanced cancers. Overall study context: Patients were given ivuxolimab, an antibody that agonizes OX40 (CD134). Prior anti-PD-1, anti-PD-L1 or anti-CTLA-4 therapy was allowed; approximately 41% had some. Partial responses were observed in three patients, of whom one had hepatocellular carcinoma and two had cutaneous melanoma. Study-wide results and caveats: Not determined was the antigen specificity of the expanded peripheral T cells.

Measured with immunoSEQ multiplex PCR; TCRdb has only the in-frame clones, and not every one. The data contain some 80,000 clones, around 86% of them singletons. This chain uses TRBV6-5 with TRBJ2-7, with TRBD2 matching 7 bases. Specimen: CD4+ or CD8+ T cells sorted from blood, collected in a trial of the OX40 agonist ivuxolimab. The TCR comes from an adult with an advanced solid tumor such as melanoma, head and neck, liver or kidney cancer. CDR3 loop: CASSYRGGSYEQYF. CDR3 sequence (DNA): TGTGCCAGCAGTTACAGGGGAGGGTCCTACGAGCAGTACTTC.